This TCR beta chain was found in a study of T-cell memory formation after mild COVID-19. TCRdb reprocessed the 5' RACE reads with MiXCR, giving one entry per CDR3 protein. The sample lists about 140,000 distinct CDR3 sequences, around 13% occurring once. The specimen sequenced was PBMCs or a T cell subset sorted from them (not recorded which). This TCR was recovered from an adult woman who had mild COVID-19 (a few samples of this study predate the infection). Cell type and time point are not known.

CDR3 amino acids: CASSPFGTSGQETQYF. The CDR3 bases are TGTGCCAGCAGCCCTTTCGGGACTAGCGGCCAAGAGACCCAGTACTTC. V and J are TRBV11-2 and TRBJ2-5, with TRBD2 matching 11 bases. The CDR3 covers 16 residues. Germline V CDR1 and CDR2: SGHAT, FQNNGV. The V segment lost 5 bases and the J segment 1 base; nucleotides outside the gene matches: 6.